A single sample is the source of the 20 T cell receptor beta chains below, sequenced in a study of blood T cell repertoires in COVID-19. Repertoires were generated with immunoSEQ multiplex PCR, while TCRdb's copy carries only in-frame clones and drops some. Of around 100,000 clones in the sample, 85% to 95% were seen once. The sample consisted of peripheral blood. These receptors were obtained from a human donor with active COVID-19. The donor label of this sample is uncertain.

The V gene is TRBV9, the J gene TRBJ2-1, with a weak D call TRBD2 (6 bases). Germline CDR1 SGDLS, CDR2 YYNGEE. The CDR3 is 16 amino acids. V was clipped by 0 bases and J by 10 bases, with 20 bases between them. Here the CDR3 DNA reads TGTGCCAGCAGCGTAGATGGAGGGTGGATAGGCGGGGAGCAGTTCTTC. Translated, it gives CASSVDGGWIGGEQFF.

This chain uses TRBV19 with TRBJ1-3, with D hard to call. Germline-derived CDR1 and CDR2 are LNHDA and SQIVND (reference sequence). The CDR3 sequence is 16 residues long. With 2 bases removed from V and 3 bases from J, the gap between germline ends came to 14 bases. In DNA form, the CDR3 reads TGTGCCAGTAGTATATTTCAGGTCAGCAATGGAAACACCATATATTTT. Amino acid sequence: CASSIFQVSNGNTIYF.

This clone was counted a single time. The rearrangement joins TRBV4-3 to TRBJ1-4; the match to TRBD1 covers 9 bases. This CDR3 has 19 residues. Germline CDR1 reads LGHNA; CDR2 reads YSLEER. The V segment lost 3 bases and the J segment 6 bases; nucleotides outside the gene matches: 17. The CDR3 nucleotides read TGCGCCAGCAGCCACCAAATCGGGACAGGGCTTGGTCAAGATGAAAAACTGTTTTTT. Amino acid sequence: CASSHQIGTGLGQDEKLFF.

V gene TRBV7-2 combines with J gene TRBJ2-5; no reliable D call. Germline lookup yields CDR1 SGHTA and CDR2 FQGNSA. CDR3 length equals 15 residues. The V gene lost 0 bases and the J gene lost 5 bases, with 13 bases spanning the gap. Here the CDR3 DNA reads TGTGCCAGCAGCTTAGCCGTTATGGTGGGCGAGACCCAGTACTTC. Protein sequence: CASSLAVMVGETQYF.

The rearrangement uses TRBV19 and TRBJ2-5; maybe TRBD1 (6 bases). This CDR3 spans 13 amino acids. V dropped 3 bases and J dropped 5 bases, with 10 bases sitting between them. Germline CDR1 and CDR2: LNHDA and SQIVND (reference sequence). CDR3 sequence (DNA): TGTGCCAGTAGTATTTCCAGGGGTGAGACCCAGTACTTC. Encoded protein: CASSISRGETQYF.

This chain uses TRBV11-2 with TRBJ1-4; 7 bases match TRBD1. The CDR3 contains 16 residues. CDR1 is SGHAT and CDR2 is FQNNGV in the germline V gene. J was trimmed by 4 bases and V by 8 bases; bases with no gene match: 13. The CDR3 DNA reads TGTGCCAGCCTCCATCCACGTGCAGGGGGTAATGAAAAACTGTTTTTT. The encoded protein is CASLHPRAGGNEKLFF.

The chain uses TRBV15 and TRBJ2-2, with 9 bases that match TRBD2. With 1 base clipped from V and 1 base from J, the junction kept 1 base outside the gene matches. The CDR3 loop spans 16 amino acids. CDR1 is LNHNV and CDR2 is YYDKDF in the germline V gene (reference sequence). The CDR3 DNA is TGTGCCACCAGCAGAGCACTAGCGGGGAACACCGGGGAGCTGTTTTTT. It codes for CATSRALAGNTGELFF.

This chain connects TRBV5-5 to TRBJ1-2, with 9 positions matching TRBD1. Germline CDR1 is SGHKS and CDR2 is YYEKEE (reference sequence). V lost 4 bases and J lost 1; bases outside the gene matches: 5. CDR3 length: 15 amino acids. The CDR3 spells CASSTGTGNNYGYTF. CDR3 coding DNA: TGTGCCAGCAGCACCGGGACAGGGAATAACTATGGCTACACCTTC.

The V gene is TRBV7-9, the J gene TRBJ1-5; 7 bases map to TRBD1. The CDR3 consists of 13 residues. V shed 5 bases, J shed 4 bases, and the junction held 2 bases outside the gene matches. Germline assignment: CDR1 SEHNR and CDR2 FQNEAQ (reference sequence). The CDR3 DNA sequence: TGTGCCAGCAGCATGACAGGGAATCAGCCCCAGCATTTT. It is translated as CASSMTGNQPQHF.

The gene calls are TRBV6-5 and TRBJ2-1; 8 positions match TRBD2. The CDR3 sequence is 14 residues long. J gave up 11 bases and V 6 bases, and 12 bases lay outside the gene matches. Per germline, CDR1 MNHEY and CDR2 SVGAGI. The CDR3 coding sequence is TGTGCCAGCAGCACGGCGGGGGGCCTTAGGAAGCAGTTCTTC. This gives the protein CASSTAGGLRKQFF.

The CDR3 nucleotides are TGTGCCAGCAGCCCACCCTCGACAGGGGTGATTTGGAATGAGCAGTTCTTC. This sequence encodes CASSPPSTGVIWNEQFF. This rearrangement joins TRBV7-9 to TRBJ2-1; 8 nucleotides align to TRBD1. Germline trimming cut 5 bases from V and 7 bases from J; bases unmatched to any gene: 16. Germline CDR1 and CDR2: SEHNR and FQNEAQ (reference sequence). The CDR3 has 17 residues.

The gene calls are TRBV16 and TRBJ1-2, with D maybe TRBD1 (5 bases). The CDR3 totals 14 residues. Germline-derived CDR1 and CDR2 are KGHSY and FQNENV. Trimming took off 4 bases at V and 4 bases at J, with 13 bases between the two ends. CDR3 sequence reads: CASSPGREPYGYTF. CDR3 sequence (DNA): TGTGCCAGCAGCCCTGGCAGGGAACCCTATGGCTACACCTTC.

V and J are TRBV12-5 and TRBJ2-5; 13 bases fit TRBD2. The CDR3 has 15 residues. The V gene's germline CDR1 is LGHNT and CDR2 FRNRAP. J gave up 5 bases and V 6 bases, and 6 bases lay outside the gene matches. CDR3 sequence: CASGATSGGAETQYF. CDR3 sequence (DNA): TGTGCTAGTGGAGCAACTAGCGGGGGGGCGGAGACCCAGTACTTC.

This clone was observed once. V and J are TRBV28 and TRBJ1-1, with D tentatively TRBD1 (5 bases). The length of the CDR3 is 14 residues. Trimming took off 1 base at V and 0 bases at J, with 6 bases between the two ends. Germline loops: CDR1 MDHEN, CDR2 SYDVKM. The CDR3 nucleotides read TGTGCCAGCAGTTTATTCAGGGTGAACACTGAAGCTTTCTTT. It translates to CASSLFRVNTEAFF.

The genes are TRBV7-9 and TRBJ2-2; D is undetermined. CDR1 is SEHNR and CDR2 is FQNEAQ in the germline V gene (reference sequence). Trimming removed 3 bases from V and 1 base from J, with 12 bases in between. This CDR3 has 16 residues. The CDR3 loop is CASSLILRRNTGELFF. The CDR3 nucleotides read TGTGCCAGCAGCTTGATTCTGCGGAGGAACACCGGGGAGCTGTTTTTT.

This clone was seen only a few times. This chain connects TRBV14 to TRBJ2-1, with 9 positions matching TRBD1. The CDR3 spans 15 residues. The V and J ends lost 4 bases and 4 bases, in that order; junction bases with no gene match: 5. Germline CDR1 and CDR2: SGHDN and FVKESK. Written as DNA, the CDR3 is TGTGCCAGCAGCCCCGGACAGGGGAGGTACAATGAGCAGTTCTTC. Translated: CASSPGQGRYNEQFF.

The V call is TRBV28, the J call TRBJ1-6; TRBD1 is a possible D gene (5 bases). The V gene's germline CDR1 is MDHEN and CDR2 SYDVKM. The CDR3 consists of 16 residues. Trimming removed 2 bases at V and 0 bases at J, with 8 bases between. Here the CDR3 reads CASSLIQGSYNSPLHF. The CDR3 DNA reads as TGTGCCAGCAGTTTAATTCAGGGCTCCTATAATTCACCCCTCCACTTT.

The CDR3 region has the DNA TGTGCCAGCAGCCAAGATGCGACGGGGCAGTACTTC. This translates into CASSQDATGQYF. The chain joins TRBV14 to TRBJ2-7; D not resolved. V was shortened by 0 bases and J by 9 bases, with 9 bases between the two germline ends. The CDR3 totals 12 residues. The germline V gene encodes CDR1 SGHDN and CDR2 FVKESK.

The rearrangement links TRBV5-1 to TRBJ2-1; D uncertain. Germline assignment: CDR1 SGHRS and CDR2 YFSETQ. Between the trimmed V and J ends, which lost 2 bases and 6 bases, there was a span of 12 bases. The CDR3 is 14 amino acids. CDR3 region: CASSFLDNSNEQFF. CDR3 DNA sequence: TGCGCCAGCAGCTTCCTCGACAATAGCAATGAGCAGTTCTTC.

The chain recombines TRBV19 with TRBJ2-7; D possibly corresponds to TRBD1 (5 bases). Germline V gene lookup returns CDR1 LNHDA and CDR2 SQIVND (reference sequence). The germline V and J ends were trimmed by 7 bases and 2 bases, with 15 bases remaining between them. CDR3 size: 14 residues. The CDR3 sequence is CASTATAVAYEQYF. The CDR3 bases are TGTGCCAGTACCGCGACAGCCGTGGCCTACGAGCAGTACTTC.